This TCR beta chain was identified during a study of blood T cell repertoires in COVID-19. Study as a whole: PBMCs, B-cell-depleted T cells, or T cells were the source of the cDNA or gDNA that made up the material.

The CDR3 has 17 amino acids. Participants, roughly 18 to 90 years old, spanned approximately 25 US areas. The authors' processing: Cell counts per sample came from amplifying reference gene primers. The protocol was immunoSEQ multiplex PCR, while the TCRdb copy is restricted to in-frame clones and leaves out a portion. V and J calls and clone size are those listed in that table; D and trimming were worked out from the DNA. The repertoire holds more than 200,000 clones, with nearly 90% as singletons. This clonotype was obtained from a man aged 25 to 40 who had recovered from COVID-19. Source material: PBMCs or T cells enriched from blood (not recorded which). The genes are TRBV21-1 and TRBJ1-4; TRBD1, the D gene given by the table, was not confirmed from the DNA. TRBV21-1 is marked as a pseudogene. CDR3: CASSKPRQGRTNEKLFF. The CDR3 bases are TGTGCCAGCAGCAAACCAAGACAGGGTAGGACTAATGAAAAACTGTTTTTT.